This entry lists 30 T cell receptor beta chains sequenced from one sample in a study of vaccination effects on CD4 cells after COVID-19. Here immunoSEQ multiplex PCR was the method, and the copy in TCRdb shows in-frame clones only, minus some. Of 70,000 or so clones listed, roughly three quarters are singletons. The authors isolated CD4+ T cells after around nine days of culture. Their antigens remain unidentified. The specimen was CD4+ T cells from PBMCs cultured without peptide, collected before COVID-19 vaccination. The receptors originated from a human donor who received a COVID-19 vaccine.

The chain uses TRBV13 and TRBJ1-1, with D maybe TRBD1 (6 bases). The V and J ends lost 5 bases and 4 bases respectively, with 17 bases between them. Germline V gene data show CDR1 as PRHDT and CDR2 as FYEKMQ (reference sequence). CDR3 length equals 15 residues. The CDR3 DNA follows: TGTGCCAGCAGCCCCCGAGGGGGGCTGAGCACTGAAGCTTTCTTT. Its translation is CASSPRGGLSTEAFF.

The CDR3 reads CASRTGQLSRKVAEFF. Here the CDR3 DNA reads TGTGCCAGCAGGACCGGACAGCTCTCAAGAAAGGTAGCCGAGTTCTTC. The V gene is TRBV5-8, the J gene TRBJ2-1; D is possibly TRBD1 (6 bases). The germline V and J ends were trimmed by 5 bases and 14 bases, with 29 bases remaining between them. This CDR3 comprises 16 residues. Germline loops: CDR1 SGHTS, CDR2 YDEGEE.

The V gene is TRBV7-8, the J gene TRBJ2-7, with 7 nucleotides matching TRBD1. The CDR3 spans 14 residues. Unmatched junction bases numbered 7, after V lost 2 bases and J lost 6 bases. Germline CDR1 is SGHVS and CDR2 is FQNEAQ. DNA for the CDR3: TGTGCCAGCAGCTTACAGACAGGGTCGACCGAGCAGTACGTC. Its protein is CASSLQTGSTEQYV.

This chain joins TRBV19 and TRBJ1-2; perhaps TRBD1 as D (5 bases). With 8 bases removed from V and 4 bases from J, the gap between germline ends came to 20 bases. This CDR3 spans 15 amino acids. The germline V gene encodes CDR1 LNHDA and CDR2 SQIVND (reference sequence). Here the CDR3 reads CASLGQGLPRYGYTF. The CDR3 region has the DNA TGTGCCAGTCTTGGGCAGGGCCTACCTCGCTATGGCTACACCTTC.

The J gene is TRBJ2-1, the V gene TRBV4-3; D not resolved. Looked up from germline, CDR1 is LGHNA and CDR2 is YSLEER. The ends were cut back, 1 base at V and 4 bases at J, with 14 bases in the middle. The CDR3 is made up of 16 amino acids. CDR3 amino acids: CASSQVRRRGYNEQFF. CDR3 in DNA: TGCGCCAGCAGCCAAGTCCGAAGGCGAGGTTACAATGAGCAGTTCTTC.

CDR3 bases: TGTGCCAGTAGCCCCATGGGGGGAATAAACACTGAAGCTTTCTTT. It yields the protein CASSPMGGINTEAFF. The chain joins TRBV19 to TRBJ1-1; tentatively, D is TRBD1 (5 bases). The CDR3 is made up of 15 amino acids. The V end lost 6 bases, the J end lost 2 bases, and 16 bases lay between the germline ends. Per the germline V gene, CDR1 is LNHDA and CDR2 is SQIVND (reference sequence).

The chain recombines TRBV7-2 with TRBJ1-4, with D maybe TRBD1 (5 bases). The CDR3 runs 15 residues. Between the trimmed V and J ends, which lost 0 bases and 5 bases, there was a span of 10 bases. Germline CDR1 SGHTA, CDR2 FQGNSA. The CDR3 sequence: CASSLAPGSNEKLFF. CDR3 nucleotide sequence: TGTGCCAGCAGCTTAGCGCCAGGGAGCAATGAAAAACTGTTTTTT. Full variable domain (outside the CDR3, taken from reference TRBV7-2 and TRBJ1-4): GAGVSQSPSNKVTEKGKDVELRCDPISGHTALYWYRQSLGQGLEFLIYFQGNSAPDKSGLPSDRFSAERTGGSVSTLTIQRTQQEDSAVYLCASSLAPGSNEKLFFGSGTQLSVL.

This clone appeared a single time. The chain combines TRBV6-5 with TRBJ1-1; D perhaps matches TRBD1 (5 bases). CDR3 length equals 14 residues. CDR1 is MNHEY and CDR2 is SVGAGI in the germline V gene. Trimming removed 6 bases at V and 1 base at J, with 12 bases between. The CDR3 region is CASRSGTPNTEAFF. For the CDR3, the DNA is TGTGCCAGCAGATCCGGGACTCCGAACACTGAAGCTTTCTTT.

V gene TRBV19 combines with J gene TRBJ1-2; a weak D match, TRBD1 (5 bases). Germline V gives CDR1 LNHDA, CDR2 SQIVND (reference sequence). The CDR3 is 15 residues long. V was clipped by 3 bases and J by 4 bases, with 15 bases between them. The CDR3 spells CASSIQGGGPYGYTF. The CDR3 nucleotides read TGTGCCAGTAGTATCCAGGGAGGAGGTCCCTATGGCTACACCTTC.

This sequence joins TRBV5-4 and TRBJ2-3; D uncertain. The V and J ends lost 0 bases and 2 bases respectively, with 1 base between them. Germline assignment: CDR1 SGHNT and CDR2 YYREEE (reference sequence). CDR3 length: 12 residues. Here the CDR3 DNA reads TGTGCCAGCAGCTTGGACACAGATACGCAGTATTTT. Encoded protein: CASSLDTDTQYF.

The gene calls are TRBV5-1 and TRBJ2-2; the D gene is possibly TRBD1 (5 bases). V lost 0 bases and J 1 base, leaving 16 bases between the germline ends. This CDR3 spans 18 amino acids. Per the germline V gene, CDR1 is SGHRS and CDR2 is YFSETQ. The CDR3 loop reads CASSLAVGLTLNTGELFF. The CDR3 DNA sequence: TGCGCCAGCAGCTTGGCGGTGGGGCTGACCTTGAACACCGGGGAGCTGTTTTTT.

The gene calls are TRBV2 and TRBJ2-6; 9 bases are shared with TRBD1. CDR1 is SNHLY and CDR2 is FYNNEI in the germline V gene. V shed 5 bases, J shed 2 bases, and the junction held 4 bases outside the gene matches. This CDR3 comprises 16 residues. The CDR3 region is CASSRQGGAGANVLTF. The CDR3, as DNA: TGTGCCAGCAGTCGACAGGGGGGGGCTGGGGCCAACGTCCTGACTTTC.

The V and J genes are TRBV5-1 and TRBJ2-3; 15 bases line up with TRBD2. Germline V gene data show CDR1 as SGHRS and CDR2 as YFSETQ. The CDR3 is 19 amino acids. V lost 3 bases to trimming and J lost 1 base; unmatched junction nucleotides: 9. CDR3 region: CASSCTPGLAGGCTDTQYF. CDR3 nucleotide sequence: TGCGCCAGCAGCTGTACACCGGGACTAGCGGGGGGCTGCACAGATACGCAGTATTTT.

On this clone: At one end the junction does not follow the germline gene, possibly because of a read error. The V gene is TRBV7-9, the J gene TRBJ1-1; D perhaps matches TRBD1 (5 bases). CDR1 is SEHNR, CDR2 FQNEAQ, per germline (reference sequence). The CDR3 has 13 residues. DNA for the CDR3: TGTGCCAGCGCAGGGAAAGTGAAAACTGAAGCTTTCTTT. Translation gives CASAGKVKTEAFF. Full variable domain (remainder filled in from reference TRBV7-9 and TRBJ1-1): DTGVSQNPRHKITKRGQNVTFRCDPISEHNRLYWYRQTLGQGPEFLTYFQNEAQLEKSRLLSDRFSAERPKGSFSTLEIQRTEQGDSAMYLCASAGKVKTEAFFGQGTRLTVV.

The rearrangement joins TRBV24-1 to TRBJ2-3; 8 positions agree with TRBD2. Germline assignment: CDR1 KGHDR and CDR2 SFDVKD. V lost 7 bases, J lost 0 bases, and 8 bases stayed unmatched. This CDR3 is 16 amino acids long. CDR3 DNA: TGTGCCACCAGCACCTCTGGCGGGGGGAGCACAGATACGCAGTATTTT. It translates to CATSTSGGGSTDTQYF.

This sequence joins TRBV5-1 and TRBJ1-6; weak D call: TRBD1 (6 bases). This CDR3 has 15 residues. Trimming removed 2 bases from V and 5 bases from J, with 11 bases in between. Germline-derived CDR1 and CDR2 are SGHRS and YFSETQ. The CDR3 coding sequence is TGCGCCAGCAGCTTAACGGGGGCGGATAATTCACCCCTCCACTTT. It codes for CASSLTGADNSPLHF.

The rearrangement links TRBV11-1 to TRBJ2-5; no clear D. From germline, CDR1 is SGHAT and CDR2 FQDESV (reference sequence). The ends were cut back, 1 base at V and 5 bases at J, with 14 bases in the middle. The CDR3 consists of 15 residues. CDR3 nucleotides: TGTGCCAGCAGCTTAGGGGCCAATAGGATGGAGACCCAGTACTTC. Protein: CASSLGANRMETQYF.

CDR3 coding DNA: TGTGCCAGCACCTCCGTCTTTACTGATCAGCCCCAGCATTTT. Residues: CASTSVFTDQPQHF. The J gene is TRBJ1-5, the V gene TRBV7-2; D gene uncertain. V gave up 7 bases and J gave up 5 bases, with 15 bases separating them. Germline values: CDR1 SGHTA, CDR2 FQGNSA. This CDR3 comprises 14 residues.

The J gene is TRBJ1-5, the V gene TRBV5-1, with D perhaps TRBD1 (6 bases). The CDR3 covers 13 residues. The germline V and J ends were trimmed by 4 bases and 5 bases, with 10 bases remaining between them. Germline V gene data show CDR1 as SGHRS and CDR2 as YFSETQ. The CDR3 nucleotides are TGCGCCAGCAGCCGGGACACCGATCAGCCCCAGCATTTT. Its protein product is CASSRDTDQPQHF.

The V and J genes are TRBV10-3 and TRBJ2-5; the match to TRBD2 covers 8 bases. The CDR3 runs to 15 residues. CDR1 and CDR2 from the germline V gene are ENHRY and SYGVKD. The J segment lost 5 bases and the V segment lost 7 bases, leaving 12 bases of the junction unmatched. The chain's CDR3 is CAIKETGGPEETQYF. The CDR3 DNA reads TGTGCCATCAAAGAGACGGGGGGGCCGGAGGAGACCCAGTACTTC.

This sequence joins TRBV6-4 and TRBJ1-6; D gene uncertain. Germline V gene data show CDR1 as MRHNA and CDR2 as SNTAGT. There are 14 residues in the CDR3. V gave up 3 bases and J gave up 8 bases, with 11 bases separating them. CDR3 sequence: CASSEPGPYSPLHF. The CDR3 DNA follows: TGTGCCAGCAGTGAACCGGGCCCGTATTCACCCCTCCACTTT.

This chain connects TRBV27 to TRBJ2-5, with 15 bases matching TRBD2. The germline V gene encodes CDR1 MNHEY and CDR2 SMNVEV (reference sequence). This CDR3 spans 18 amino acids. V was pared by 6 bases and J by 5 bases, with 13 bases of the junction left unmatched. The CDR3, as DNA: TGTGCCAGCAGCTCGCACCGGACTAGCGGGGGGGCCCAGGAGACCCAGTACTTC. This sequence encodes CASSSHRTSGGAQETQYF.

The V and J genes are TRBV18 and TRBJ1-2; unclear D gene. V dropped 5 bases and J dropped 1 base, with 11 bases sitting between them. The length of the CDR3 is 14 residues. The V gene's germline CDR1 is KGHSH and CDR2 LQKENI. The CDR3 spells CASSTGPDNYGYTF. Written as DNA, the CDR3 is TGTGCCAGCTCAACCGGACCGGATAACTATGGCTACACCTTC.

V is TRBV4-1 and J is TRBJ1-2; 12 bases align to TRBD1. Looked up from germline, CDR1 is MGHRA and CDR2 is YSYEKL. V lost 4 bases and J lost 2; bases outside the gene matches: 2. CDR3 size: 15 residues. The CDR3 sequence is CASSRGQGANYGYTF. CDR3 DNA sequence: TGCGCCAGCAGCCGGGGACAGGGGGCCAACTATGGCTACACCTTC.

The rearrangement joins TRBV28 to TRBJ1-3, with unresolved D. Trimming took off 0 bases at V and 0 bases at J, with 9 bases between the two ends. The V gene's germline CDR1 is MDHEN and CDR2 SYDVKM. This CDR3 is 16 amino acids long. DNA of the CDR3: TGTGCCAGCAGTTTATGGGCGGGCACCTCTGGAAACACCATATATTTT. It yields the protein CASSLWAGTSGNTIYF.

This chain uses TRBV12-3 or TRBV12-4 with TRBJ2-6; D unclear. CDR3 length equals 13 residues. V was cut by 7 bases and J by 4 bases, with 8 bases left in between. CDR3 amino acids: CASTPAGANVLTF. The CDR3, as DNA: TGTGCCAGCACACCCGCAGGGGCCAACGTCCTGACTTTC.

The J gene is TRBJ1-4, the V gene TRBV5-1; 8 nucleotides match TRBD1. CDR1 and CDR2 from the germline V gene are SGHRS and YFSETQ. Unmatched junction bases numbered 8, after V lost 6 bases and J lost 7 bases. The CDR3 consists of 14 residues. In DNA, the CDR3 is TGCGCCAGCAAATCGGGACAGGAGTCTGAAAAACTGTTTTTT. This gives the protein CASKSGQESEKLFF.

This chain uses TRBV21-1 with TRBJ2-7; the D call in the table, TRBD2, was not verified against the DNA. TRBV21-1 is a documented pseudogene. The CDR3 is made up of 15 amino acids. For the CDR3, the DNA is TGTGCCAGCAGCAAATTGGGGGGTTACTCCTACGAGCAGTACGTC. Its translation is CASSKLGGYSYEQYV.

The chain carries TRBV19 and TRBJ1-6; 8 positions agree with TRBD1. Germline CDR1 LNHDA, CDR2 SQIVND (reference sequence). The junction had 10 bases not matched to a gene; V was cut back by 5 bases and J by 1 base. The CDR3 spans 18 residues. The CDR3 DNA sequence: TGTGCCAGTAGTGTAGGGCGACAGGGGAGATCCTATAATTCACCCCTCCACTTT. Translated, it gives CASSVGRQGRSYNSPLHF.

This CDR3 reads CASSLNRVNTGELFF. The CDR3 region has the DNA TGTGCCAGCAGTTTAAACAGGGTTAACACCGGGGAGCTGTTTTTT. The V gene is TRBV27, the J gene TRBJ2-2; perhaps TRBD1 as D (6 bases). Germline V lookup: CDR1 MNHEY, CDR2 SMNVEV (reference sequence). V lost 2 bases, J lost 2 bases, and 9 bases lay in between. The CDR3 loop spans 15 amino acids.